These 6 T cell receptor beta chains originate from one sample sequenced in a study of blood T cell repertoires in COVID-19. Method: immunoSEQ multiplex PCR; TCRdb's copy keeps in-frame clones and lacks some. The table shows hundreds of thousands of clones, with under 85% occurring only once. The source material was peripheral blood. The receptor source for this set is a woman in her 30s with COVID-19, enrolled during active disease.

The chain employs TRBV27 and TRBJ2-2; 7 bases line up with TRBD1. CDR1 MNHEY and CDR2 SMNVEV come from the germline V gene (reference sequence). The CDR3 length is 16 residues. Losses at the gene ends were 0 bases for V and 3 bases for J; bases not matched to a gene: 4. The CDR3 is CASSLSGQSYTGELFF. In DNA form, the CDR3 reads TGTGCCAGCAGTTTATCGGGACAGTCCTACACCGGGGAGCTGTTTTTT.

The V and J genes are TRBV3-1 (or the pseudogene TRBV3-2) and TRBJ2-3; 7 nucleotides match TRBD2. Germline V CDR1 and CDR2: LGHDT, YNNKEL (reference sequence). The CDR3 spans 16 residues. The J segment lost 1 base and the V segment lost 4 bases, leaving 8 bases of the junction unmatched. CDR3 sequence reads: CASSPRRGFGTDTQYF. In DNA form, the CDR3 reads TGTGCCAGCAGCCCTCGGCGGGGGTTCGGCACAGATACGCAGTATTTT.

This clone was recorded once. The chain carries TRBV7-9 and TRBJ1-2; no definite D call. This CDR3 has 15 residues. Looked up from germline, CDR1 is SEHNR and CDR2 is FQNEAQ (reference sequence). V was shortened by 5 bases and J by 6 bases, with 19 bases between the two germline ends. In DNA form, the CDR3 reads TGTGCCAGCAGCCCCCCCTTGGGAGCCACTGATGGCTACACCTTC. Amino acids: CASSPPLGATDGYTF.

This clone was seen a handful of times. This chain joins TRBV19 and TRBJ1-2; 8 nucleotides match TRBD1. In germline, CDR1 is LNHDA, CDR2 SQIVND (reference sequence). V trimming: 5 bases; J trimming: 6 bases; junction bases outside the gene matches: 17. This CDR3 is built from 17 residues. For the CDR3, the DNA is TGTGCCAGTAGTGACCGGACAGGGAGAATTTTCTCCAATGGCTACACCTTC. As protein: CASSDRTGRIFSNGYTF.

CDR3 sequence (DNA): TGTGCCAGTAGTGGAAACAGGAACACTGAAGCTTTCTTT. Amino acid sequence: CASSGNRNTEAFF. The chain employs TRBV19 and TRBJ1-1, with unresolved D. The CDR3 totals 13 residues. CDR1 and CDR2 (germline): LNHDA, SQIVND (reference sequence). Trimming pared 5 bases from V and 1 base from J, leaving 8 bases between.

The J gene is TRBJ2-7, the V gene TRBV19; D gene unclear. Germline lookup yields CDR1 LNHDA and CDR2 SQIVND (reference sequence). The CDR3 consists of 14 residues. The V end was cut by 1 base, the J end by 7 bases, with 14 bases between. The CDR3 sequence: CASSIVTATKEQYF. The CDR3 DNA is TGTGCCAGTAGTATAGTAACAGCCACCAAGGAGCAGTACTTC.